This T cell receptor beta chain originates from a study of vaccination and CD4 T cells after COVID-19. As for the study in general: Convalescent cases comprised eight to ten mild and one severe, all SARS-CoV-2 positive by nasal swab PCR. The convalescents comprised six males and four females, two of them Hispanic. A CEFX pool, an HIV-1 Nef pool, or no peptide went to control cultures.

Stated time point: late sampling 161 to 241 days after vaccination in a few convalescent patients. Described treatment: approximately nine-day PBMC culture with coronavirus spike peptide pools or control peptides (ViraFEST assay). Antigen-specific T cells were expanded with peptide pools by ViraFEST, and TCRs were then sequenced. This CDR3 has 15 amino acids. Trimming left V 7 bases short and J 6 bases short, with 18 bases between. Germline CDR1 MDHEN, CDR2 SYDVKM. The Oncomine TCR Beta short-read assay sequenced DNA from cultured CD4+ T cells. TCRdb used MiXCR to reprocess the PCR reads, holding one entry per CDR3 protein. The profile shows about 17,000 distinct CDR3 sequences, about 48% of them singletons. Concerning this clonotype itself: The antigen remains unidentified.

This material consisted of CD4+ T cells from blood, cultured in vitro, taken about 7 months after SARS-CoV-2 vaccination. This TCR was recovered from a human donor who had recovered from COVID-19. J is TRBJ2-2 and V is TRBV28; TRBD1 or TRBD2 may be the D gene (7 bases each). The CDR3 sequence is CASTPGGAHSGELFF. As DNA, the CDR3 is TGTGCCAGCACCCCAGGGGGGGCGCACTCCGGGGAGCTGTTTTTT.